This T cell receptor (beta chain) was sequenced in a study of CD8 T cells in ankylosing spondylitis. This clonotype appeared a few times. The antigen is unknown. General study findings and limits: Typical of ankylosing spondylitis blood, it appeared, was a TCR beta motif of several highly homologous variants.

TCRdb used MiXCR to reprocess the 5' RACE reads, holding one entry per CDR3 protein. The table includes about 440,000 distinct CDR3 sequences, more than 15% detected once. Looked up from germline, CDR1 is DFQATT and CDR2 is SNEGSKA (reference sequence). There are 15 residues in the CDR3. V gave up 0 bases and J gave up 6 bases, with 14 bases separating them. The clonotype was recovered from a male donor with ankylosing spondylitis. The chain employs TRBV20-1 and TRBJ2-2, with unresolved D. Sequenced material: blood, either unsorted or a sorted T cell fraction (not recorded which). The CDR3 DNA is TGCAGTGCTAGAGACGGACCCCATCAGGCCGGGGAGCTGTTTTTT. This gives the protein CSARDGPHQAGELFF.